This entry lists 2 T cell receptor beta chains sequenced from one sample in a study of cytomegalovirus exposure and HLA in healthy donors. In the PCR, 60 Vbeta and 13 Jbeta primers were used. Some clones are missing from TCRdb's copy, which holds only in-frame ones; the method was immunoSEQ multiplex PCR. The table includes 150,000 or so clones, approximately 78% detected once. The sequencing input was PBMCs. All receptors derive from a woman in her thirties or forties in good health and CMV-seronegative.

This clone was picked up a small number of times. CDR3 protein: CASSQLAGGTGELFF. CDR3 sequence (DNA): TGTGCCAGCAGCCAACTAGCGGGGGGGACCGGGGAGCTGTTTTTT. V gene TRBV4-2 combines with J gene TRBJ2-2; 12 positions agree with TRBD2. This CDR3 is 15 amino acids long. V was pared by 2 bases and J by 5 bases, with 0 bases of the junction left unmatched. Germline V lookup: CDR1 LGHNA, CDR2 YNFKEQ.

A single count supports this clone. J is TRBJ2-1 and V is TRBV5-6; 7 bases fit TRBD1. The V gene's germline CDR1 is SGHDT and CDR2 YYEEEE. The CDR3 spans 13 residues. V dropped 6 bases and J dropped 8; count of bases not matched to a gene: 8. Here the CDR3 DNA reads TGTGCCAGCAACAGACAGGGTAGGCATGAGCAGTTCTTC. It codes for CASNRQGRHEQFF.